This T cell receptor (beta chain) stems from a study of blood T cell repertoires in COVID-19. V lost 3 bases, J lost 1 base, and 25 bases stayed unmatched. Germline loops: CDR1 MNHEY, CDR2 SMNVEV (reference sequence). This CDR3 has 23 residues. Repertoires were generated with immunoSEQ multiplex PCR, while TCRdb's copy carries only in-frame clones and drops some. The top ten clones hold more than 20% of a sample with more than 20,000 clones, roughly nine tenths of them seen once. Sequenced sample: peripheral blood. The rearrangement uses TRBV27 and TRBJ2-1, with 9 nucleotides matching TRBD2. The source is a human donor with active COVID-19. The donor label of this sample is uncertain. This CDR3 is CASSFFAPGVAGGTRRSYNEQFF. CDR3 DNA: TGTGCCAGCAGTTTTTTCGCCCCAGGGGTTGCGGGAGGGACAAGACGGTCCTACAATGAGCAGTTCTTC.